A single sample is the source of the 15 T cell receptor beta chains below, sequenced in a study of shared T cell receptors in the human thymus. Only in-frame clones appear in the TCRdb table, and some are missing; sequencing was by immunoSEQ multiplex PCR. This table holds hundreds of thousands of clones, around 87% found once. This same sample was also taken into another study, of human thymus T cells.

Sequenced: thymocytes. These receptor sequences come from a boy less than two years old with a congenital heart defect.

The chain carries TRBV19 and TRBJ1-2, with TRBD1 matching over 7 bases. Germline V CDR1 and CDR2: LNHDA, SQIVND (reference sequence). V trimming: 3 bases; J trimming: 5 bases; junction bases outside the gene matches: 9. This CDR3 has 15 residues. This CDR3 reads CASSIPSGGEYGYTF. CDR3 coding DNA: TGTGCCAGTAGTATCCCTTCAGGGGGTGAATATGGCTACACCTTC.

In its sample, this clone was seen once. This chain joins TRBV29-1 and TRBJ1-4; D possibly corresponds to TRBD1 (5 bases). Germline-derived CDR1 and CDR2 are SQVTM and ANQGSEA. V was shortened by 6 bases and J by 7 bases, with 15 bases between the two germline ends. This CDR3 has 13 residues. CDR3 sequence reads: CSVKGGVGEKLFF. The CDR3 DNA follows: TGCAGCGTGAAGGGAGGGGTGGGTGAAAAACTGTTTTTT.

The gene calls are TRBV14 and TRBJ2-3; no firm D call. Germline V gives CDR1 SGHDN, CDR2 FVKESK. V lost 0 bases and J lost 5, with 9 bases in between. The CDR3 length is 14 residues. CDR3 bases: TGTGCCAGCAGCCAAGATCGCACGGTAGATACGCAGTATTTT. Translation: CASSQDRTVDTQYF.

The CDR3 region has the DNA TGCGCCAGCAGCCCCCATGATAGCGGAAGCACAGATACGCAGTATTTT. Translation gives CASSPHDSGSTDTQYF. The chain uses TRBV4-1 and TRBJ2-3; tentatively, D is TRBD2 (6 bases). The CDR3 contains 16 residues. CDR1 MGHRA and CDR2 YSYEKL come from the germline V gene. Trimming removed 4 bases from V and 0 bases from J, with 14 bases in between.

The chain couples TRBV28 to TRBJ2-7, with D perhaps TRBD2 (6 bases). Germline V gives CDR1 MDHEN, CDR2 SYDVKM. This CDR3 has 15 residues. V gave up 6 bases and J gave up 4 bases, with 19 bases separating them. CDR3 region: CASRRLSSGYYEQYF. DNA for the CDR3: TGTGCCAGCAGGAGATTGAGTAGCGGCTATTACGAGCAGTACTTC.

The V call is TRBV4-3, the J call TRBJ2-5; no clear D. Germline lookup yields CDR1 LGHNA and CDR2 YSLEER. V lost 1 base and J 3 bases, leaving 9 bases between the germline ends. This CDR3 is built from 14 residues. The chain's CDR3 is CASSQVYREETQYF. The CDR3 DNA reads TGCGCCAGCAGCCAAGTGTACAGAGAAGAGACCCAGTACTTC.

The DNA of the CDR3 is TGTGCCAGCAGTTTTGGGTGGAGCCTCAATTCACCCCTCCACTTT. Translating it yields CASSFGWSLNSPLHF. The rearrangement links TRBV28 to TRBJ1-6; D unclear. The length of the CDR3 is 15 residues. Trimming shortened V by 3 bases and J by 7 bases, and 13 bases separated the two germline ends. Germline V lookup: CDR1 MDHEN, CDR2 SYDVKM.

This clone is a singleton in its sample. This chain links TRBV6-1 with TRBJ1-1; no clear D gene. The CDR3 runs 15 residues. V lost 2 bases and J lost 3, with 13 bases in between. Germline-derived CDR1 and CDR2 are MNHNS and SASEGT. The CDR3 DNA reads as TGTGCCAGCAGTGAAATTGCCTCCAGCGACACTGAAGCTTTCTTT. Translation gives CASSEIASSDTEAFF.

DNA for the CDR3: TGTGCCAGCAGCTCTCCCAAGACAGGTCTATTTAACTATGGCTACACCTTC. Encoded protein: CASSSPKTGLFNYGYTF. The chain is built from TRBV5-6 and TRBJ1-2; D possibly corresponds to TRBD1 (6 bases). The germline V gene has CDR1 SGHDT and CDR2 YYEEEE. The CDR3 extends over 17 amino acids. V lost 3 bases, J lost 1 base, and 19 bases lay in between. Full variable domain (rest looked up from reference TRBV5-6 and TRBJ1-2): DAGVTQSPTHLIKTRGQQVTLRCSPKSGHDTVSWYQQALGQGPQFIFQYYEEEERQRGNFPDRFSGHQFPNYSSELNVNALLLGDSALYLCASSSPKTGLFNYGYTFGSGTRLTVV.

This chain connects TRBV28 to TRBJ1-1, with 8 bases matching TRBD1. This CDR3 contains 18 residues. The V and J ends lost 3 bases and 14 bases, in that order; junction bases with no gene match: 26. Per the germline V gene, CDR1 is MDHEN and CDR2 is SYDVKM. In DNA form, the CDR3 reads TGTGCCAGCAGTTTTCAGGGGGCGCACGAACAGTGGTCTGGATATGGGTTCTTT. Amino acids: CASSFQGAHEQWSGYGFF. The whole variable domain, filled in from reference TRBV28 and TRBJ1-1, reads DVKVTQSSRYLVKRTGEKVFLECVQDMDHENMFWYRQDPGLGLRLIYFSYDVKMKEKGDIPEGYSVSREKKERFSLILESASTNQTSMYLCASSFQGAHEQWSGYGFFGQGTRLTVV.

The chain carries TRBV7-8 and TRBJ2-7; the match to TRBD1 covers 10 bases. Trimming at V came to 2 bases and at J to 5 bases, leaving 6 bases not matched to a gene. The CDR3 totals 15 residues. Germline values: CDR1 SGHVS, CDR2 FQNEAQ. CDR3 nucleotide sequence: TGTGCCAGCAGCTTACTTGGGACAGGGGCCAACGAGCAGTACTTC. This gives the protein CASSLLGTGANEQYF. Complete variable domain (other parts from reference TRBV7-8 and TRBJ2-7): GAGVSQSPRYKVAKRGQDVALRCDPISGHVSLFWYQQALGQGPEFLTYFQNEAQLDKSGLPSDRFFAERPEGSVSTLKIQRTQQEDSAVYLCASSLLGTGANEQYFGPGTRLTVT.

The chain uses TRBV19 and TRBJ2-7; 11 bases match TRBD1. CDR3 length: 17 amino acids. Trimming took 8 bases from V and 1 from J; bases not matched to a gene: 13. Germline CDR1 reads LNHDA; CDR2 reads SQIVND (reference sequence). The CDR3 reads CASRGVGTGGDSYEQYF. In nucleotides, the CDR3 is TGTGCCAGTCGCGGAGTAGGGACAGGGGGAGATTCCTACGAGCAGTACTTC.

This sequence joins TRBV5-6 and TRBJ2-1; weak D call: TRBD1 (6 bases). This CDR3 is 14 amino acids long. V shed 4 bases and J shed 7 bases, with 15 bases lying between them. Per germline, CDR1 SGHDT and CDR2 YYEEEE. The CDR3 loop is CASSPSGGGNEQFF. Here the CDR3 DNA reads TGTGCCAGCAGCCCCTCTGGGGGCGGGAATGAGCAGTTCTTC.

The chain is built from TRBV4-2 and TRBJ2-7; 9 nucleotides line up with TRBD1. V trimming: 1 base; J trimming: 3 bases; junction bases outside the gene matches: 4. Germline V gives CDR1 LGHNA, CDR2 YNFKEQ. CDR3 size: 15 residues. The CDR3 region is CASSQGDRVIYEQYF. The CDR3 DNA sequence: TGTGCCAGCAGCCAAGGGGACAGGGTAATCTACGAGCAGTACTTC.

The V gene is TRBV5-8, the J gene TRBJ1-4, with 7 bases fitting TRBD1. CDR1 is SGHTS and CDR2 is YDEGEE in the germline V gene. There are 14 residues in the CDR3. V dropped 8 bases and J dropped 4; count of bases not matched to a gene: 8. CDR3 sequence: CASPGGCHNEKLFF. The CDR3 nucleotides read TGTGCCAGTCCAGGGGGGTGCCATAATGAAAAACTGTTTTTT.